The TCR beta chain described here comes from a study of T-cell memory formation after mild COVID-19. Study results and limitations: Confirmation of SARS-CoV-2 specificity was lacking for second-wave clones peaking day 37. The appearance of some responding clones in pre-infection memory suggested that cross-reactive memory joined.

This clonotype was seen a handful of times. The antigen is not known. Trimming shortened V by 5 bases and J by 4 bases, and 8 bases separated the two germline ends. The CDR3 spans 13 residues. 5'RACE primed at constant segments yielded TCR alpha and TCR beta cDNA libraries bearing sample barcodes and UMIs. TCRdb processed the 5' RACE reads anew with MiXCR; each CDR3 protein has one entry. The sample records some 450,000 distinct CDR3 sequences, more than 15% being singletons. This clonotype was sampled from a man aged 18 to 29 who had mild COVID-19 (a few samples of this study predate the infection). Cell type and time point are not known. J is TRBJ2-2 and V is TRBV12-3 or TRBV12-4, with D possibly matching TRBD2 (5 bases). The sequencing sample was made of PBMCs or a T cell subset sorted from them (not recorded which). The CDR3 coding sequence is TGTGCCAGCAGTCCCGGACTCACCGGGGAGCTGTTTTTT. It specifies CASSPGLTGELFF.